This TCR beta chain was sequenced during a study of response to subunit inactivated influenza vaccine. General observations from the study: There was a suggestion from the authors that each seasonal influenza vaccination recruits few new T cells.

The germline gives CDR1 DFQATT, CDR2 SNEGSKA (reference sequence). The CDR3 length is 17 residues. The V and J ends lost 4 bases and 11 bases respectively, with 30 bases between them. In TCRdb, the RT-PCR reads were re-called with MiXCR into one record per CDR3 protein. Of around 750,000 distinct CDR3 sequences listed, 21% were seen once; the top ten hold 9.5% to 13%. As regards this clonotype: Its antigen is unknown.

This TCR came from a man aged 45-60 years who received an inactivated influenza vaccine. V usage is TRBV20-1 and J usage is TRBJ2-1; a possible D gene is TRBD2 (6 bases). This specimen consisted of PBMCs from blood, obtained 4 to 6 days after vaccination. The CDR3 coding sequence is TGCAGTGCTACAATTAAGGACCCCGGGACTCCGCTTAGTAAGCAGTTCTTC. It codes for CSATIKDPGTPLSKQFF.